This T cell receptor (beta chain) originates from a study of shared clonotypes between healthy human individuals. This CDR3 comprises 18 residues. Per the germline V gene, CDR1 is MGHRA and CDR2 is YSYEKL. V lost 0 bases to trimming and J lost 2 bases; unmatched junction nucleotides: 10. Terminally differentiated effector memory CD45RA+ cells were left out of the naive CD8 fraction, which was CD45RO-negative and positively selected for CCR7. With respect to this clone: What it binds is not known.

The assay was immunoSEQ multiplex PCR, and TCRdb's table has in-frame clones only and misses some. The sample holds 2 million or so clones; around 96% are singletons and the top ten take more than 0.95%. Regarding the study as a whole: Clonotypes shared by all four sorted-subset donors had higher generation probabilities than non-shared clonotypes.

This TCR was sampled from a young man in good health. The sequenced sample was naive CD8+ T cells sorted from blood. V usage is TRBV4-1 and J usage is TRBJ1-5; TRBD1 aligns across 7 bases. CDR3 protein: CASSQDRLQGFGNQPQHF. The CDR3 DNA is TGCGCCAGCAGCCAAGATAGGTTACAGGGGTTTGGCAATCAGCCCCAGCATTTT.